This entry features one T cell receptor beta chain sequence. Repertoires were generated with immunoSEQ multiplex PCR, while TCRdb's copy carries only in-frame clones and drops some. The data contain fewer than 60,000 clones, 90% of them singletons. This record belongs to a study of blood T cell repertoires in COVID-19. As for the study in general: PBMCs, B-cell-depleted T cells, or T cells were the source of the cDNA or gDNA that made up the material.

The V gene's germline CDR1 is SNHLY and CDR2 FYNNEI. The CDR3 covers 13 residues. The V end lost 8 bases, the J end lost 0 bases, and 11 bases lay between the germline ends. The sample taken for sequencing was peripheral blood. The chain joins TRBV2 to TRBJ2-7; TRBD1 is a possible D gene (6 bases). The clonotype comes from a human donor in a cohort sampled during active COVID-19. CDR3 in amino acids: CASHQGGSYEQYF. The CDR3 DNA is TGTGCCAGCCACCAAGGGGGCTCCTACGAGCAGTACTTC.